One and the same sample provided the 18 T cell receptor beta chains below, sequenced in a study of beta chain features in type 1 diabetes. Study-wide points: Shorter TCRB CDR3s, moderately but significantly so, marked every one of the four CD4+ subsets in Type 1 diabetes patients.

These receptors lack a known antigen. The sequenced template was cDNA made from the entire isolated RNA. Profiling relied on immunoSEQ multiplex PCR, and the TCRdb table lists in-frame clones only, not all of them. Altogether about 660,000 clones are present, about 14% being singletons, with the ten largest covering roughly 0.04%. Specimen: naive CD4+ T cells from blood. Receptor source: a man younger than 30 with type 1 diabetes.

The table lists this clone with a few counts. The genes are TRBV29-1 and TRBJ1-2; a possible D gene is TRBD1 (6 bases). Deletions cut 4 bases from V and 1 base from J, with 10 bases between. Germline lookup yields CDR1 SQVTM and CDR2 ANQGSEA. CDR3 length equals 13 residues. The CDR3 sequence: CSVADRDNYGYTF. CDR3 DNA sequence: TGCAGCGTTGCGGACAGAGATAACTATGGCTACACCTTC.

The chain combines TRBV27 with TRBJ2-1, with 12 bases lining up with TRBD2. Germline lookup yields CDR1 MNHEY and CDR2 SMNVEV (reference sequence). V lost 4 bases to trimming and J lost 4 bases; unmatched junction nucleotides: 8. The CDR3 extends over 17 amino acids. In DNA form, the CDR3 reads TGTGCCAGCAGTTCCCGGCCCGGACTAGCGGGGTACAATGAGCAGTTCTTC. Its protein product is CASSSRPGLAGYNEQFF.

This sequence joins TRBV5-1 and TRBJ1-2, with D tentatively TRBD1 (6 bases). The CDR3 covers 15 residues. Between the trimmed V and J ends, which lost 4 bases and 4 bases, there was a span of 17 bases. In germline, CDR1 is SGHRS, CDR2 YFSETQ. In DNA, the CDR3 is TGCGCCAGCAGCCCGGACAGTACTGGAGTCTATGGCTACACCTTC. It yields the protein CASSPDSTGVYGYTF.

The V and J genes are TRBV2 and TRBJ1-3; no clear D gene. Trimming removed 8 bases at V and 2 bases at J, with 13 bases between. Germline loops: CDR1 SNHLY, CDR2 FYNNEI. CDR3 size: 14 residues. DNA of the CDR3: TGTGCCAGCGTCAGGCAGCCCCCTGGAAACACCATATATTTT. Translation gives CASVRQPPGNTIYF.

This sequence joins TRBV7-9 and TRBJ1-2; 7 positions agree with TRBD1. The CDR3 runs 17 residues. V dropped 2 bases and J dropped 7; count of bases not matched to a gene: 16. Germline-derived CDR1 and CDR2 are SEHNR and FQNEAQ (reference sequence). CDR3 DNA sequence: TGTGCCAGCAGCTTACGGTCACAGGGGCCGCCTACAGGTGGCTACACCTTC. Translation: CASSLRSQGPPTGGYTF. The entire variable domain, with the rest obtained from reference TRBV7-9 and TRBJ1-2, is as follows: DTGVSQNPRHKITKRGQNVTFRCDPISEHNRLYWYRQTLGQGPEFLTYFQNEAQLEKSRLLSDRFSAERPKGSFSTLEIQRTEQGDSAMYLCASSLRSQGPPTGGYTFGSGTRLTVV.

This clone has a handful of counts. The rearrangement links TRBV7-9 to TRBJ1-1, with 8 bases identical to TRBD1. This CDR3 contains 15 residues. J was trimmed by 1 base and V by 5 bases; bases with no gene match: 6. Germline CDR1 reads SEHNR; CDR2 reads FQNEAQ (reference sequence). The CDR3 bases are TGTGCCAGCAGCGCCCGAGGACAGGGGAACACTGAAGCTTTCTTT. Its protein is CASSARGQGNTEAFF.

In this sample, this clone turned up a few times. The chain combines TRBV30 with TRBJ2-7, with 8 bases lining up with TRBD2. V dropped 0 bases and J dropped 0; count of bases not matched to a gene: 13. This CDR3 has 18 amino acids. Looked up from germline, CDR1 is GTSNPN and CDR2 is SVGIG (reference sequence). The CDR3 DNA reads TGTGCCTGGAGTGTGAAAAGCGGGAGCTACCTTAGCTCCTACGAGCAGTACTTC. Translating it yields CAWSVKSGSYLSSYEQYF.

V usage is TRBV2 and J usage is TRBJ2-4; 7 bases are a match to TRBD2. The CDR3 totals 13 residues. J gave up 6 bases and V 7 bases, and 6 bases lay outside the gene matches. The germline gives CDR1 SNHLY, CDR2 FYNNEI. The CDR3 sequence: CASNGDYINIQYF. CDR3 bases: TGTGCCAGCAATGGGGACTATATAAACATTCAGTACTTC.

A few counts support this clone. V and J are TRBV27 and TRBJ2-4, with D uncertain. Germline V gene sequence: CDR1 MNHEY, CDR2 SMNVEV (reference sequence). CDR3 length: 13 residues. Trimming removed 2 bases from V and 7 bases from J, with 9 bases in between. The DNA for the CDR3 is TGTGCCAGCAGTTTACTAGGAAGGAACATTCAGTACTTC. Translating it yields CASSLLGRNIQYF.

The V and J genes are TRBV7-2 and TRBJ2-5; TRBD2 agrees at 8 bases. CDR3 size: 14 residues. With V trimmed by 3 bases and J by 3 bases, 3 bases remained unmatched. In germline, CDR1 is SGHTA, CDR2 FQGNSA. This CDR3 is CASSFSGAEETQYF. The CDR3 DNA follows: TGTGCCAGCAGCTTTAGCGGGGCTGAAGAGACCCAGTACTTC.

As concerns this clone: Other DNA sequences in this specimen translate into the identical CDR3. This rearrangement joins TRBV7-2 to TRBJ2-6; either TRBD1 or TRBD2 may supply D (5 bases each). The length of the CDR3 is 15 residues. Trimming took 1 base from V and 1 from J, leaving 5 bases between them. The germline V gene encodes CDR1 SGHTA and CDR2 FQGNSA. CDR3 DNA sequence: TGTGCCAGCAGCTTAGGGGGGTCTGGGGCCAACGTCCTGACTTTC. It codes for CASSLGGSGANVLTF.

There are a few counts of this clone. The genes are TRBV6-6 and TRBJ2-5, with D possibly matching TRBD1 (6 bases). V was clipped by 6 bases and J by 5 bases, with 19 bases between them. The CDR3 contains 15 residues. Germline CDR1 MNHNY, CDR2 SVGAGI (reference sequence). CDR3: CASSSGQGPLETQYF. CDR3 bases: TGTGCCAGCAGCTCGGGGCAGGGGCCCTTGGAGACCCAGTACTTC.

The J gene is TRBJ2-3, the V gene TRBV5-1; TRBD1 might be the D (6 bases). Trimming cost V 3 bases and J 7 bases, with 9 bases left between them. This CDR3 comprises 12 residues. The germline V gene encodes CDR1 SGHRS and CDR2 YFSETQ. CDR3 sequence reads: CASSSDRNTQYF. CDR3 DNA sequence: TGCGCCAGCAGCTCGGACAGAAATACGCAGTATTTT. The whole variable domain, filled in from reference TRBV5-1 and TRBJ2-3, reads KAGVTQTPRYLIKTRGQQVTLSCSPISGHRSVSWYQQTPGQGLQFLFEYFSETQRNKGNFPGRFSGRQFSNSRSEMNVSTLELGDSALYLCASSSDRNTQYFGPGTRLTVL.

This clone came up a few times. The rearrangement links TRBV29-1 to TRBJ2-2; D is perhaps TRBD1 (5 bases). Between the trimmed V and J ends, which lost 6 bases and 1 base, there was a span of 12 bases. The CDR3 covers 14 residues. Germline V gives CDR1 SQVTM, CDR2 ANQGSEA. CDR3 coding DNA: TGCAGCGTCAGACAGTCGGAGAACACCGGGGAGCTGTTTTTT. Protein: CSVRQSENTGELFF.

On this clone: This same CDR3 is encoded by further DNA sequences in the sample. In DNA form, the CDR3 reads TGTGCCAGCAGCGTAGCGGGGAACCAAGAGACCCAGTACTTC. Translated: CASSVAGNQETQYF. The gene calls are TRBV9 and TRBJ2-5, with D possibly being TRBD2 (5 bases). Per germline, CDR1 SGDLS and CDR2 YYNGEE. Trimming removed 0 bases at V and 0 bases at J, with 6 bases between. This CDR3 is 14 amino acids long.

The chain is built from TRBV19 and TRBJ2-5; either TRBD1 or TRBD2 may fit D (5 bases each). Germline CDR1 is LNHDA and CDR2 is SQIVND (reference sequence). The V end was cut by 10 bases, the J end by 0 bases, with 15 bases between. The CDR3 has 14 amino acids. CDR3 bases: TGTGCCACCCGGGGCCCCGCTAACCAAGAGACCCAGTACTTC. Protein: CATRGPANQETQYF.

This clone has just a few counts. CDR3 DNA sequence: TGTGCCAGCATTGACAGCCAAGAGACCCAGTACTTC. Translation: CASIDSQETQYF. The chain has TRBV28 and TRBJ2-5; tentative D call: TRBD1 (5 bases). With 7 bases removed from V and 1 base from J, the gap between germline ends came to 7 bases. This CDR3 region has 12 residues. Germline CDR1 is MDHEN and CDR2 is SYDVKM.

This clone was seen more than once but under ten times. This chain links TRBV19 with TRBJ2-5; D ambiguous. V was pared by 9 bases and J by 1 base, with 18 bases between. CDR1 LNHDA and CDR2 SQIVND come from the germline V gene (reference sequence). This CDR3 region has 15 residues. CDR3 loop: CASTSVGPGQETQYF. DNA for the CDR3: TGTGCCAGCACCTCCGTCGGTCCGGGCCAAGAGACCCAGTACTTC. The whole variable domain, filled in from reference TRBV19 and TRBJ2-5, reads DGGITQSPKYLFRKEGQNVTLSCEQNLNHDAMYWYRQDPGQGLRLIYYSQIVNDFQKGDIAEGYSVSREKKESFPLTVTSAQKNPTAFYLCASTSVGPGQETQYFGPGTRLLVL.